This is a list of T cell receptor beta chains from one sample in a study of T-cell reconstitution after alpha-beta-depleted transplantation in children. TCRdb passed the PCR reads through MiXCR, listing each CDR3 protein once. The top ten clones hold 2% to 3% of a sample with roughly 500,000 distinct CDR3 sequences, less than 35% of them seen once. The specimen comprised PBMCs from the stem cell graft donor, sampled from the stem cell graft. These receptors were obtained from a human donor who donated a stem cell graft to a child with aplastic anemia. Each CDR3 is given with its conserved first and last residue.

16	TRBV27	TRBJ1-6	CASSPRASREGSPLHF
19	TRBV7-2	TRBJ2-3	CASSLAASGRALRTDTQYF
13	TRBV9	TRBJ1-5	CASGPGPNQPQHF
14	TRBV6-5	TRBJ1-5	CASSYFKGDQPQHF
16	TRBV20-1	TRBJ2-1	CSARAPGTSIDNEQFF
15	TRBV19	TRBJ1-2	CASNPRGAGPYGYTF
14	TRBV5-1	TRBJ2-5	CASSFLTGEETQYF
14	TRBV9	TRBJ1-5	CASSPGDRAVPQHF
14	TRBV7-8	TRBJ2-1	CASSLALANNEQFF
15	TRBV7-9	TRBJ2-3	CASSHREHPTDTQYF
11	TRBV27	TRBJ1-4	CASSAGEKLFF
16	TRBV29-1	TRBJ1-1	CSVVTGGRRQGTEAFF
14	TRBV30	TRBJ1-2	CAWSDLRVGYGYTF
12	TRBV18	TRBJ2-5	CASSPVLETQYF
15	TRBV7-2	TRBJ2-7	CASSPRRERLDEQYF
15	TRBV28	TRBJ2-5	CASSRVGGPRETQYF
13	TRBV10-3	TRBJ2-5	CAISGLYQETQYF
13	TRBV12-3/TRBV12-4	TRBJ1-1	CASRNRQGEEAFF
17	TRBV7-8	TRBJ2-7	CASSLRLRSRENYEQYF
16	TRBV7-9	TRBJ2-3	CASSSNRDSSPDTQYF
15	TRBV12-3/TRBV12-4	TRBJ2-1	CASSKGASGVNEQFF
13	TRBV20-1	TRBJ1-5	CSARDWGSQPQHF
13	TRBV2	TRBJ2-3	CASSEARGITQYF
15	TRBV7-2	TRBJ2-3	CASSPHSTSTDTQYF
13	TRBV12-3/TRBV12-4	TRBJ1-2	CASSLSGPYGYTF
16	TRBV7-9	TRBJ2-1	CASSLALGQGVNEQFF
13	TRBV12-3/TRBV12-4	TRBJ1-2	CASSFSGVGGYTF
18	TRBV5-6	TRBJ1-4	CASVGRDGGEKANEKLFF